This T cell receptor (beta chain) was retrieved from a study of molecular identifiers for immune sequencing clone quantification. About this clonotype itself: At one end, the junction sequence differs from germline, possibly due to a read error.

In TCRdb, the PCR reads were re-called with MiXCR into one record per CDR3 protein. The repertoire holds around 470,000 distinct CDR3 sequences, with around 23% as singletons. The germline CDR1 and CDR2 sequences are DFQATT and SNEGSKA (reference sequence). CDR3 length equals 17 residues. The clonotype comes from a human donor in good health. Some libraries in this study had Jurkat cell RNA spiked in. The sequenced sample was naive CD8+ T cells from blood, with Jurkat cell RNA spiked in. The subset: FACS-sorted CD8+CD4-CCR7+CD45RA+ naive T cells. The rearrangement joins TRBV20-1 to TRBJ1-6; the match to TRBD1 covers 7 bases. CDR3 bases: TGCAGTGCTAGAGATTGGAGGCGGGACAGAAATAATTCACCCCTCGACTTT. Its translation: CSARDWRRDRNNSPLDF.